The clone carrying this TCR beta chain was seen a single time. Its antigen is unknown. Clones were read by immunoSEQ multiplex PCR, and TCRdb kept only the in-frame ones, dropping some. The sample has about 270,000 clones; around 93% are singletons. This sample stems from a study of T cell responses to AZD1222 COVID-19 vaccine. The CDR3 spans 15 residues. The V end was cut by 4 bases, the J end by 3 bases, with 14 bases between. The germline V gene encodes CDR1 SGHDT and CDR2 YYEEEE. Samples with a second dose at about 4 or about 12 weeks were pooled together. Study outcomes and limitations: Most donors were white British, females outnumbered males, and clonal diversity was possibly underestimated. AZD1222 recipients seropositive at baseline numbered only five to seven. Repertoire sampling occurred only after the peak T cell response.

The origin of this receptor is an adult who received the AZD1222 COVID-19 vaccine. J is TRBJ1-3 and V is TRBV5-6, with D hard to call. This specimen consisted of peripheral blood, obtained 28 days after the second AZD1222 dose. CDR3 coding DNA: TGTGCCAGCAGCCATTCTCAGATTGTTGGAAACACCATATATTTT. It encodes CASSHSQIVGNTIYF.